Following are 6 T cell receptor beta chains from one sample sequenced in a study of blood T cell repertoires in COVID-19. Assay: immunoSEQ multiplex PCR; the TCRdb copy retains only in-frame clones and omits some. The profile shows roughly 340,000 clones, around 92% of them singletons. Sequenced input: peripheral blood. These receptors were taken from a young woman with COVID-19, enrolled during active disease.

This clone was counted a single time. This chain's CDR3 is CASSLAGTGGFGNTIYF. The CDR3 DNA follows: TGTGCCAGCAGCTTGGCCGGGACAGGGGGGTTCGGAAACACCATATATTTT. V is TRBV11-2 and J is TRBJ1-3; 11 positions match TRBD1. The CDR3 is 17 residues long. V shed 3 bases and J 4 bases; nucleotides not matched to a gene: 8. Germline assignment: CDR1 SGHAT and CDR2 FQNNGV.

The rearrangement uses TRBV28 and TRBJ1-2, with D maybe TRBD1 (6 bases). Germline loops: CDR1 MDHEN, CDR2 SYDVKM. V lost 5 bases, J lost 8 bases, and 15 bases lay in between. The CDR3 has 13 amino acids. The CDR3 DNA reads TGTGCCAGCAGTCCCCGAACAGGGTACGGCTACACCTTC. Amino acid sequence: CASSPRTGYGYTF.

A note on this clone: The sample has other DNA sequences that encode this CDR3 too. The chain links TRBV6-5 to TRBJ1-1; the match to TRBD1 covers 8 bases. The CDR3 length is 12 residues. In germline, CDR1 is MNHEY, CDR2 SVGAGI. The junction had 2 bases not matched to a gene; V was cut back by 3 bases and J by 8 bases. The CDR3 protein is CASSYRTGEAFF. The CDR3 nucleotides read TGTGCCAGCAGTTATCGGACAGGGGAAGCTTTCTTT.

The J gene is TRBJ2-1, the V gene TRBV5-5; maybe TRBD1 (6 bases). Germline CDR1 and CDR2: SGHKS and YYEKEE (reference sequence). Deletions cut 0 bases from V and 4 bases from J, with 11 bases between. The CDR3 runs to 15 residues. CDR3 protein: CASSLAGTGYNEQFF. The DNA for the CDR3 is TGTGCCAGCAGCTTGGCAGGAACAGGGTACAATGAGCAGTTCTTC.

The chain recombines TRBV11-2 with TRBJ1-2; a weak D match, TRBD1 (6 bases). Looked up from germline, CDR1 is SGHAT and CDR2 is FQNNGV. Trimming took 5 bases from V and 2 from J, leaving 18 bases between them. The CDR3 is 16 amino acids. This CDR3 is CASSPSLGQTNYGYTF. The CDR3 region has the DNA TGTGCCAGCAGCCCCTCTTTAGGACAGACGAACTATGGCTACACCTTC. Full variable domain (rest looked up from reference TRBV11-2 and TRBJ1-2): EAGVAQSPRYKIIEKRQSVAFWCNPISGHATLYWYQQILGQGPKLLIQFQNNGVVDDSQLPKDRFSAERLKGVDSTLKIQPAKLEDSAVYLCASSPSLGQTNYGYTFGSGTRLTVV.

The chain combines TRBV28 with TRBJ2-7; a possible D gene is TRBD2 (5 bases). This CDR3 is built from 15 residues. The germline V gene encodes CDR1 MDHEN and CDR2 SYDVKM. With 6 bases removed from V and 3 bases from J, the gap between germline ends came to 18 bases. For the CDR3, the DNA is TGTGCCAGCAGCCCCGCGTTGGGGAGTCTCTACGAGCAGTACTTC. It codes for CASSPALGSLYEQYF.